This T cell receptor (beta chain) was captured in a study of blood T cell repertoires in COVID-19. Study background: Samples came from the United States, Italy and Spain, spanning acute and convalescent COVID-19.

There are 14 residues in the CDR3. The repertoire was sequenced with immunoSEQ multiplex PCR; TCRdb's copy has only in-frame clones and lacks some. This sample yields about 180,000 clones, of which more than 75% are seen a single time; approximately 9.1% belongs to the top ten. This sequence was found in an older woman with acute or convalescent COVID-19. The V and J genes are TRBV21-1 and TRBJ1-5. TRBV21-1 is marked as a pseudogene. Sequencing used peripheral blood. DNA for the CDR3: TGTGCCACCCCAAAGGGAAGAGGGTTCCAGCCCCAGCATTTT. Residues: CATPKGRGFQPQHF.